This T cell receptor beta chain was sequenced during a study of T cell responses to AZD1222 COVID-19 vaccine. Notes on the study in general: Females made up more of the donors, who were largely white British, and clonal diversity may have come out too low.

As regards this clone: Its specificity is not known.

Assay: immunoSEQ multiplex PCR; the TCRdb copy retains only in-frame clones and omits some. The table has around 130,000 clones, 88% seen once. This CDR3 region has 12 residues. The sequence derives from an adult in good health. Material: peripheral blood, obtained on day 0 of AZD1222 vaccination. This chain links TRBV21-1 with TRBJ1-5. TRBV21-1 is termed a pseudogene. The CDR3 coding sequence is TGTGCCAGGGATTCGGGTTTTCAGCCCCAGCATTTT. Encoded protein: CARDSGFQPQHF.